These 9 T cell receptor beta chains came from one sample sequenced in a study of cytomegalovirus exposure and HLA in healthy donors (dated by TCRdb to 2015 to 2018). Libraries were built with the immunoSEQ multiplex PCR assay. The multiplex PCR relied on a mix of 60 forward primers for TCR Vbeta segments and 13 reverse primers for TCR Jbeta segments. Entries here come from immuneACCESS through TCRdb and include only in-frame sequences with V and J called. Some clones fail to appear in such tables; in the studies checked, an unresolved V gene covers under half of the shortfall, and the cause of the remainder is unknown. In all, the sample holds more than 100,000 clones, and less than 85% of those were seen once. The top ten constitute 4% to 5% of the sample. The sample comprised PBMCs. The receptors originated from a woman between 40 and 55 years old in good health and CMV-seronegative.

V is TRBV5-6 and J is TRBJ2-1, with D possibly being TRBD2 (5 bases). V lost 5 bases, J lost 3 bases, and 12 bases lay in between. The CDR3 runs to 14 residues. Germline CDR1 reads SGHDT; CDR2 reads YYEEEE. CDR3 sequence: CASRPSRNYNEQFF. CDR3 in DNA: TGTGCCAGCAGACCTAGCCGAAACTACAATGAGCAGTTCTTC.

V usage is TRBV9 and J usage is TRBJ1-5, with 7 bases aligning to TRBD1. The germline CDR1 and CDR2 sequences are SGDLS and YYNGEE. The CDR3 is 15 amino acids. Trimming at V came to 2 bases and at J to 3 bases, leaving 5 bases not matched to a gene. CDR3 nucleotide sequence: TGTGCCAGCAGCGTTACAGGGGCCTCCAATCAGCCCCAGCATTTT. This translates into CASSVTGASNQPQHF.

The chain recombines TRBV7-2 with TRBJ2-1, with 12 positions matching TRBD2. V trimming: 2 bases; J trimming: 8 bases; junction bases outside the gene matches: 4. The germline V gene has CDR1 SGHTA and CDR2 FQGNSA. The CDR3 spans 15 residues. The CDR3 loop reads CASSLWASGGDEQFF. In nucleotides, the CDR3 is TGTGCCAGCAGCTTATGGGCTAGCGGGGGGGATGAGCAGTTCTTC.

The table lists this clone with a few counts. The chain recombines TRBV28 with TRBJ2-1; 13 positions agree with TRBD2. Germline V CDR1 and CDR2: MDHEN, SYDVKM. The length of the CDR3 is 16 residues. Trimming took 7 bases from V and 11 from J; bases not matched to a gene: 14. The CDR3 region is CASTSLVGTSGDKQFF. DNA of the CDR3: TGTGCCAGCACCTCCTTGGTTGGGACTAGCGGGGACAAGCAGTTCTTC.

This clone has just a few counts. The CDR3: CASSVQGSDNEQFF. The CDR3 region has the DNA TGTGCCAGCAGCGTACAGGGATCGGACAATGAGCAGTTCTTC. The chain joins TRBV9 to TRBJ2-1; D is possibly TRBD1 (5 bases). Germline V lookup: CDR1 SGDLS, CDR2 YYNGEE. The germline V and J ends were trimmed by 1 base and 5 bases, with 10 bases remaining between them. The CDR3 extends over 14 amino acids.

The chain links TRBV5-5 to TRBJ2-1, with 15 bases fitting TRBD2. The junction had 10 bases not matched to a gene; V was cut back by 4 bases and J by 5 bases. Germline V gene data show CDR1 as SGHKS and CDR2 as YYEKEE (reference sequence). The CDR3 spans 18 residues. The CDR3 DNA is TGTGCCAGCAGCCTTAGTACCGGGACTAGCGGGAGGAACAATGAGCAGTTCTTC. This gives the protein CASSLSTGTSGRNNEQFF.

The chain uses TRBV13 and TRBJ2-5, with 9 bases fitting TRBD2. Germline V gene data show CDR1 as PRHDT and CDR2 as FYEKMQ (reference sequence). The CDR3 consists of 17 residues. The V gene end was trimmed by 5 bases and the J gene end by 4 bases; junction bases not matched to a gene: 14. In DNA form, the CDR3 reads TGTGCCAGCAGCCCCCTGGGTAGCGGGAGCGTGGGAGAGACCCAGTACTTC. The encoded protein is CASSPLGSGSVGETQYF.

This clone was counted only a few times. V usage is TRBV10-2 and J usage is TRBJ2-5; D gene uncertain. The V gene lost 0 bases and the J gene lost 2 bases, with 10 bases spanning the gap. The CDR3 covers 15 residues. Germline V lookup: CDR1 WSHSY, CDR2 SAAADI. CDR3 amino acids: CASSESAMPQETQYF. DNA of the CDR3: TGCGCCAGCAGTGAGTCCGCGATGCCTCAAGAGACCCAGTACTTC.

J is TRBJ2-7 and V is TRBV7-6, with 10 bases fitting TRBD2. Trimming removed 5 bases from V and 0 bases from J; junction bases left unmatched: 7. The CDR3 extends over 16 amino acids. Germline CDR1 and CDR2: SGHVS and FNYEAQ. CDR3 in DNA: TGTGCCAGCAGCCCAGCCAGCGGGAGGGCCTCCTACGAGCAGTACTTC. Translated, it gives CASSPASGRASYEQYF.